The 5 T cell receptor beta chains reported below all come from one sample, sequenced in a study of blood T cell repertoires in COVID-19. Some clones are missing from TCRdb's copy, which holds only in-frame ones; the method was immunoSEQ multiplex PCR. The repertoire includes some 90,000 clones, about 93% of them detected once, and roughly 3.9% sits in the top ten. Sequenced sample: peripheral blood. Receptor source: a woman in her forties or fifties in a cohort sampled during active COVID-19.

The chain recombines TRBV6-4 with TRBJ1-2; the D gene is possibly TRBD1 (5 bases). Germline CDR1 MRHNA, CDR2 SNTAGT. The CDR3 is 16 amino acids. V dropped 0 bases and J dropped 5 bases, with 16 bases sitting between them. The CDR3 region has the DNA TGTGCCAGCAGTGACTCGAATAGGGGCGGCGCATATGGCTACACCTTC. Encoded protein: CASSDSNRGGAYGYTF.

V usage is TRBV9 and J usage is TRBJ1-1, with D perhaps matching TRBD1 (6 bases). This CDR3 is built from 16 residues. CDR1 is SGDLS, CDR2 YYNGEE, per germline. The V gene lost 0 bases and the J gene lost 5 bases, with 17 bases spanning the gap. CDR3 sequence (DNA): TGTGCCAGCAGCGTAGTAGCAGGGGCCTCGGGTACTGAAGCTTTCTTT. Amino acid sequence: CASSVVAGASGTEAFF.

The genes are TRBV2 and TRBJ1-5; no clear D gene. The length of the CDR3 is 14 residues. Germline V gives CDR1 SNHLY, CDR2 FYNNEI. Trimming removed 7 bases from V and 0 bases from J, with 10 bases in between. The chain's CDR3 is CASTGGFSNQPQHF. In DNA form, the CDR3 reads TGTGCCAGCACCGGAGGGTTTAGCAATCAGCCCCAGCATTTT. Looking up the rest from reference TRBV2 and TRBJ1-5 gives the full variable domain: EPEVTQTPSHQVTQMGQEVILRCVPISNHLYFYWYRQILGQKVEFLVSFYNNEISEKSEIFDDQFSVERPDGSNFTLKIRSTKLEDSAMYFCASTGGFSNQPQHFGDGTRLSIL.

The chain is built from TRBV29-1 and TRBJ1-6; 8 bases line up with TRBD1. The CDR3 has 14 residues. Trimming at V came to 6 bases and at J to 7 bases, leaving 8 bases not matched to a gene. In germline, CDR1 is SQVTM, CDR2 ANQGSEA. The CDR3 coding sequence is TGCAGCGTCCAACAGACAGGGGCAAATTCACCCCTCCACTTT. This gives the protein CSVQQTGANSPLHF.

The chain links TRBV20-1 to TRBJ2-1; D ambiguous. Trimming cost V 3 bases and J 2 bases, with 8 bases left between them. The CDR3 consists of 13 residues. The germline V gene encodes CDR1 DFQATT and CDR2 SNEGSKA (reference sequence). In nucleotides, the CDR3 is TGCAGTGCTAGTAAACTTGCCTACAATGAGCAGTTCTTC. Encoded protein: CSASKLAYNEQFF.